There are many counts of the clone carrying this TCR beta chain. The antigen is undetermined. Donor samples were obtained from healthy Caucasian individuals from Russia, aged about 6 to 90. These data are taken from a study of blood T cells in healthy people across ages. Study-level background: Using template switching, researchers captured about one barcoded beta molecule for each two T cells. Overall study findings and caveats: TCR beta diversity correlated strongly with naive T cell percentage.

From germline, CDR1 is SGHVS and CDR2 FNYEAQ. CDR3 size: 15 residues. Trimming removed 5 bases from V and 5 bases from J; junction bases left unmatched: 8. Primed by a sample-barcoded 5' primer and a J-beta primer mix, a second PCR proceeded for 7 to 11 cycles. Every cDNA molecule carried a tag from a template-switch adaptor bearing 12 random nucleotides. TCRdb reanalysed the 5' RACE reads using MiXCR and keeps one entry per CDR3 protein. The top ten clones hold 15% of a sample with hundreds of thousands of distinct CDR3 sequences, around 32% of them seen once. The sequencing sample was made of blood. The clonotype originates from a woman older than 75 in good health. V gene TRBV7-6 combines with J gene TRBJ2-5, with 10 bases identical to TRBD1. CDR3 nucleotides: TGTGCCAGCAGCCTTCGGACAGGGGGACAGGAGACCCAGTACTTC. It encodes CASSLRTGGQETQYF.